This is a list of T cell receptor beta chains from one sample in a study of early T cells in non-severe SARS-CoV-2 infection. TCRdb passed the 5' RACE reads through MiXCR, listing each CDR3 protein once. The sample carries some 80,000 distinct CDR3 sequences, about 5% recorded once. This material consisted of whole blood, taken at baseline. The source of these receptors is an adult who was a healthcare worker with PCR-confirmed SARS-CoV-2 infection or an uninfected control (not recorded which). Both conserved end residues are part of each CDR3. D genes are given only for firm matches. Size is stated for part of the rows, as once, few or many counts, or as a class when the clone is expanded.

len	v_gene	abundance	j_gene	d_gene	CDR3aa	CDR3nt
16	TRBV11-3	.	TRBJ2-3	TRBD2	CASSLGGSPRTDTQYF	TGTGCCAGCAGCTTGGGCGGGAGCCCTCGCACAGATACGCAGTATTTT
15	TRBV5-8	.	TRBJ2-1	TRBD2	CASSSGSGLDNEQFF	TGTGCCAGCAGCTCGGGTTCGGGACTAGACAATGAGCAGTTCTTC
12	TRBV29-1	many	TRBJ1-3	.	CSVRFSGNTIYF	TGCAGCGTTCGTTTCTCTGGAAACACCATATATTTT
12	TRBV20-1	many	TRBJ2-2	.	CSAPKTTGELFF	TGCAGTGCTCCTAAAACTACCGGGGAGCTGTTTTTT
12	TRBV5-6	many	TRBJ2-3	.	CASSTVPDTQYF	TGTGCCAGCAGCACCGTTCCAGATACGCAGTATTTT
15	TRBV7-2	.	TRBJ1-2	TRBD1	CASSLAGVGGGGYTF	TGTGCCAGCAGCTTAGCAGGCGTAGGGGGCGGTGGCTACACCTTC
14	TRBV12-3/TRBV12-4	few	TRBJ1-5	.	CASSLSGSNQPQHF	TGTGCCAGCAGTTTGTCGGGAAGCAATCAGCCCCAGCATTTT
15	TRBV5-1	many	TRBJ2-3	.	CASSLVDFSTDTQYF	TGCGCCAGCAGCTTGGTGGACTTTAGCACAGATACGCAGTATTTT
12	TRBV20-1	many	TRBJ1-2	TRBD1	CSASPGQDGYTF	TGCAGTGCTAGTCCGGGACAGGATGGCTACACCTTC
12	TRBV20-1	many	TRBJ1-1	.	CSARGGNTEAFF	TGCAGTGCTAGAGGGGGGAACACTGAAGCTTTCTTT
17	TRBV11-2	few	TRBJ2-5	TRBD2	CASSPRVRAGARETQYF	TGTGCCAGCAGCCCCCGGGTCCGAGCGGGAGCCAGGGAGACCCAGTACTTC
15	TRBV20-1	many	TRBJ2-3	TRBD2	CSAKAGGPSTDTQYF	TGCAGTGCTAAAGCGGGAGGGCCCAGCACAGATACGCAGTATTTT
13	TRBV2	.	TRBJ2-2	.	CASSAYYPGELFF	TGTGCCAGCAGTGCATACTACCCCGGGGAGCTGTTTTTT
14	TRBV5-6	few	TRBJ2-2	.	CASSLWPRTGELFF	TGTGCCAGCAGCTTATGGCCGAGAACCGGGGAGCTGTTTTTT
14	TRBV11-2	.	TRBJ1-3	.	CASSRTFSGNTIYF	TGTGCCAGCAGCAGGACTTTCTCTGGAAACACCATATATTTT
17	TRBV27	many	TRBJ1-4	TRBD1	CASRQTGTTTTNEKLFF	TGTGCCAGCAGGCAGACAGGGACTACAACAACTAATGAAAAACTGTTTTTT
16	TRBV20-1	many	TRBJ2-7	.	CSAREADSSDFYEQYF	TGCAGTGCTAGAGAGGCGGACTCCTCGGATTTCTACGAGCAGTACTTC
15	TRBV6-5	few	TRBJ1-2	TRBD1	CASSYTGDSSYGYTF	TGTGCCAGCAGTTACACTGGGGACAGTTCCTATGGCTACACCTTC
13	TRBV28	many	TRBJ1-4	.	CASSLVANEKLFF	TGTGCCAGCAGTTTGGTTGCTAATGAAAAACTGTTTTTT
13	TRBV7-9	.	TRBJ2-7	.	CASSFRGEYEQYF	TGTGCCAGCAGCTTTAGAGGGGAGTACGAGCAGTACTTC
14	TRBV7-6	many	TRBJ2-1	.	CASSLVGRGNEQFF	TGTGCCAGCAGCTTAGTAGGTCGGGGGAATGAGCAGTTCTTC
13	TRBV10-3	many	TRBJ1-1	.	CAISEGQDFEAFF	TGTGCCATCAGTGAGGGGCAGGATTTCGAAGCTTTCTTT
15	TRBV4-1	many	TRBJ1-3	.	CASSQDESSGNTIYF	TGCGCCAGCAGCCAAGATGAAAGCTCTGGAAACACCATATATTTT
14	TRBV6-5	many	TRBJ2-2	.	CASSYSEGTGELFF	TGTGCCAGCAGTTACTCTGAAGGTACCGGGGAGCTGTTTTTT
16	TRBV7-9	many	TRBJ2-2	TRBD2	CASSWTGGPGTGELFF	TGTGCCAGCAGCTGGACGGGAGGGCCAGGCACCGGGGAGCTGTTTTTT
14	TRBV20-1	.	TRBJ2-7	TRBD2	CSAKGTSGSYEQYF	TGCAGTGCTAAGGGGACTAGCGGGTCCTACGAGCAGTACTTC
15	TRBV7-6	many	TRBJ1-1	.	CASSLAPTVNTEAFF	TGTGCCAGCAGCTTAGCCCCTACAGTGAACACTGAAGCTTTCTTT
17	TRBV6-5	many	TRBJ2-3	TRBD2	CASSYYLRAGVTDTQYF	TGTGCCAGCAGTTACTACTTACGAGCGGGGGTCACAGATACGCAGTATTTT
13	TRBV29-1	.	TRBJ2-7	.	CSVDGRSSYEQYF	TGCAGCGTTGACGGACGGAGCTCCTACGAGCAGTACTTC
15	TRBV5-4	.	TRBJ2-7	.	CASSSRDKSSYEQYF	TGTGCCAGCAGTTCCCGGGACAAGAGCTCCTACGAGCAGTACTTC
15	TRBV9	many	TRBJ1-2	.	CASSPDPQQFYGYTF	TGTGCCAGCAGCCCAGACCCCCAGCAATTCTATGGCTACACCTTC
14	TRBV30	.	TRBJ1-2	TRBD1	CAWSPGGVSSGYTF	TGTGCCTGGAGCCCAGGGGGTGTCTCAAGTGGCTACACCTTC
12	TRBV20-1	few	TRBJ1-1	.	CSAYPRSTEAFF	TGCAGTGCTTACCCACGTAGTACTGAAGCTTTCTTT
15	TRBV12-3/TRBV12-4	few	TRBJ1-2	TRBD1	CASSPTGGRRYGYTF	TGTGCCAGCAGTCCTACAGGGGGCAGACGGTATGGCTACACCTTC
16	TRBV6-6	many	TRBJ2-2	TRBD1	CASSYSGQGYTGELFF	TGTGCCAGCAGTTACTCCGGACAGGGGTACACCGGGGAGCTGTTTTTT
13	TRBV5-5	many	TRBJ1-1	.	CASSLFQNTEAFF	TGTGCCAGCAGCTTGTTTCAGAACACTGAAGCTTTCTTT
13	TRBV25-1	many	TRBJ2-7	.	CATRRGTGYEQYF	TGTGCCACCAGGAGGGGGACGGGGTACGAGCAGTACTTC
15	TRBV5-1	few	TRBJ2-1	TRBD1	CASSLRTGGSNEQFF	TGCGCCAGCAGCTTACGGACAGGGGGCTCGAATGAGCAGTTCTTC
11	TRBV12-3/TRBV12-4	.	TRBJ2-1	.	CAARWNNEQFF	TGTGCCGCGAGGTGGAACAATGAGCAGTTCTTC
15	TRBV20-1	.	TRBJ2-1	.	CSAPPTVSSYNEQFF	TGCAGTGCACCCCCGACAGTGAGCTCCTACAATGAGCAGTTCTTC
13	TRBV12-3/TRBV12-4	many	TRBJ2-5	.	CASSRRRQETQYF	TGTGCCAGCAGTCGTCGGAGACAAGAGACCCAGTACTTC
13	TRBV24-1	many	TRBJ2-1	.	CATRDSAYNEQFF	TGTGCCACCAGGGACTCCGCCTACAATGAGCAGTTCTTC
13	TRBV20-1	many	TRBJ1-1	.	CSADRTVNTEAFF	TGCAGTGCAGACAGGACGGTGAACACTGAAGCTTTCTTT
14	TRBV27	many	TRBJ2-7	TRBD1	CASSLAGQGYEQYF	TGTGCCAGCAGTTTAGCAGGACAGGGGTACGAGCAGTACTTC
14	TRBV6-5	.	TRBJ2-3	TRBD2	CASSRTSWADTQYF	TGTGCCAGCAGTCGGACTAGCTGGGCAGATACGCAGTATTTT